This T cell receptor (beta chain) was sequenced for a study of CD8 T cells in ankylosing spondylitis. The TCR beta libraries were generated through quantitative 5'-RACE incorporating molecular barcodes. TCRdb recomputed calls from the 5' RACE reads with MiXCR, one row per CDR3 protein. The sample lists approximately 39,000 distinct CDR3 sequences, approximately 10% occurring once. Study-level results: Made up of about eight highly homologous variants, a TCR beta motif appeared characteristic of ankylosing spondylitis blood. Significantly higher representation of disease-linked clones was reported for matched ankylosing spondylitis synovial fluid. In peripheral blood, disease-linked CD8+ clones occurred at relatively low frequencies.

Turning to this clonotype: What it recognizes is unknown.

CDR1 is SGHKS, CDR2 YYEKEE, per germline (reference sequence). The length of the CDR3 is 14 residues. Trimming took off 1 base at V and 3 bases at J, with 8 bases between the two ends. The chain uses TRBV5-5 and TRBJ1-5; D remains unclear. The receptor's source is a male donor with ankylosing spondylitis. Sequenced material: synovial fluid, either unsorted or a sorted T cell fraction (not recorded which). The CDR3 DNA is TGTGCCAGCAGCTTGACAGTTTACAATCAGCCCCAGCATTTT. Its translation: CASSLTVYNQPQHF.